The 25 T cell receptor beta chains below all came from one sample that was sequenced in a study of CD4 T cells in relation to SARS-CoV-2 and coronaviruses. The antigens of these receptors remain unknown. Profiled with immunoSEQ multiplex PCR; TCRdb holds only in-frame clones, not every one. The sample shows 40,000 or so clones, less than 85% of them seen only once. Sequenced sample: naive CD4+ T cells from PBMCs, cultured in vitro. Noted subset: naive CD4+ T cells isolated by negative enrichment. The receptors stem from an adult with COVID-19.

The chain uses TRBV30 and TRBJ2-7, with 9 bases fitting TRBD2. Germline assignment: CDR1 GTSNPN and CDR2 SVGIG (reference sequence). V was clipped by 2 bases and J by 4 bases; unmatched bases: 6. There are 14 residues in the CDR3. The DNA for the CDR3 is TGTGCCTGGAGTATTGCGGGAGGGCTTTACGAGCAGTACTTC. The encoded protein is CAWSIAGGLYEQYF.

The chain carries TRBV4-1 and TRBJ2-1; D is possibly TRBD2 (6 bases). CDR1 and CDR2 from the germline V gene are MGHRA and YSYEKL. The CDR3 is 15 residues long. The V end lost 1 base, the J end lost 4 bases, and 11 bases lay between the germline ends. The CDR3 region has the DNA TGCGCCAGCAGCCAAGTTGGGAGGCGTTACAATGAGCAGTTCTTC. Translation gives CASSQVGRRYNEQFF.

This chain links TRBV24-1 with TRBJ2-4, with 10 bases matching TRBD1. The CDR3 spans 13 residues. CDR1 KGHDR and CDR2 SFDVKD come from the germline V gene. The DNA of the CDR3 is TGTGCTTTAAGCGTGGACAGGGGGAACATTCAGTACTTC. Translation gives CALSVDRGNIQYF.

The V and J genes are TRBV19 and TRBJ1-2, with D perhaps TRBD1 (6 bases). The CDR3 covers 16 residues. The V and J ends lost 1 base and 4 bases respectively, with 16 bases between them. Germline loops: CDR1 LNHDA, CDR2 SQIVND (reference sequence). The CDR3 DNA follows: TGTGCCAGTAGTATAGGGTGGCAGGGGATCGGCTATGGCTACACCTTC. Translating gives CASSIGWQGIGYGYTF.

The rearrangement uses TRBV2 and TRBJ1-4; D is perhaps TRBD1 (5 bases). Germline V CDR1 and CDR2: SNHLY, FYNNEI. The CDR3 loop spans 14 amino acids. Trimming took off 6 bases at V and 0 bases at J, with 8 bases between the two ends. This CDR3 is CASRLTATNEKLFF. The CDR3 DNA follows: TGTGCCAGCAGGCTGACAGCAACTAATGAAAAACTGTTTTTT.

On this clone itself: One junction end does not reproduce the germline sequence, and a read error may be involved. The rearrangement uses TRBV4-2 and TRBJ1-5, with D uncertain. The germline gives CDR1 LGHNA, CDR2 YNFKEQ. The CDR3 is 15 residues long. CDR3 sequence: CASSPTSNSHQPQHF. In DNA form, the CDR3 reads TGTGCCAGCAGCCCAACCAGTAATAGCCATCAGCCCCAGCATTTT.

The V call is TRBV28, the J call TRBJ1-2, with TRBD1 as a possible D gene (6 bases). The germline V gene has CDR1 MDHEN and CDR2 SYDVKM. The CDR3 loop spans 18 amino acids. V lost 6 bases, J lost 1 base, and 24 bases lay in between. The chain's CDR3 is CASRASLGRGDLNYGYTF. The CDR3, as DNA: TGTGCCAGCAGGGCGTCTTTGGGCAGGGGAGACCTTAACTATGGCTACACCTTC.

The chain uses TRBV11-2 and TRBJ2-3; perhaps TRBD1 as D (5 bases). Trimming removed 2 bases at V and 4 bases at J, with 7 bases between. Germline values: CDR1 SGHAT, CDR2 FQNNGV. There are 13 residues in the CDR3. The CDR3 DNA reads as TGTGCCAGCAGCTTAAGGGGCGCAGATACGCAGTATTTT. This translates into CASSLRGADTQYF.

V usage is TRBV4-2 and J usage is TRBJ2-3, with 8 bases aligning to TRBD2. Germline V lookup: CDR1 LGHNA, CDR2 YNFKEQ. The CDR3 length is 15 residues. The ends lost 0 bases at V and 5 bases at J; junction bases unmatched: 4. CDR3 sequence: CASSQELAEKDTQYF. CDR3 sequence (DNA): TGTGCCAGCAGCCAAGAACTAGCGGAGAAAGATACGCAGTATTTT.

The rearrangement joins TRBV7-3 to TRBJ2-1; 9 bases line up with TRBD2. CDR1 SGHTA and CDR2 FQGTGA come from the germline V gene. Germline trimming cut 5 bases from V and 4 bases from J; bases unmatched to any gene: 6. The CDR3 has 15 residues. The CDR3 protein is CASSVLAGYYNEQFF. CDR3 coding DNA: TGTGCCAGCAGCGTACTAGCGGGTTATTACAATGAGCAGTTCTTC.

CDR3 sequence (DNA): TGTGCCAGCAGTAAGGGGCCCCCCTCCTACAATGAGCAGTTCTTC. As protein: CASSKGPPSYNEQFF. The rearrangement links TRBV2 to TRBJ2-1, with a weak D call TRBD1 (5 bases). The CDR3 is 15 amino acids. CDR1 SNHLY and CDR2 FYNNEI come from the germline V gene. With 5 bases removed from V and 0 bases from J, the gap between germline ends came to 11 bases.

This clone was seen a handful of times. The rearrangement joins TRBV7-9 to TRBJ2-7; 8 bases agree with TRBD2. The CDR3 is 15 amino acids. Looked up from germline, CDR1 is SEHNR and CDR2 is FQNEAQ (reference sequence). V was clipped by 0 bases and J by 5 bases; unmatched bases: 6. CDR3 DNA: TGTGCCAGCAGCTTAGCGGGCGGGAGGAGCAACGAGCAGTACTTC. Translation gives CASSLAGGRSNEQYF.

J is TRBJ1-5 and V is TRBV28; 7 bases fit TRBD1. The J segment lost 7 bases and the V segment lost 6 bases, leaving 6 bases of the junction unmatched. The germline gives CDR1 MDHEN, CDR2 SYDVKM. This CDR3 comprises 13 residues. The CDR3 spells CASRSTGWQPQHF. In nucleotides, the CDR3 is TGTGCCAGCAGGTCGACAGGGTGGCAGCCCCAGCATTTT.

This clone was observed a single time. The CDR3: CASSPGLAGVEQYF. CDR3 in DNA: TGCGCCAGCAGCCCCGGACTAGCGGGAGTCGAGCAGTACTTC. The chain employs TRBV5-1 and TRBJ2-7; 13 bases line up with TRBD2. J gave up 6 bases and V 4 bases, and 4 bases lay outside the gene matches. The CDR3 sequence is 14 residues long. Germline values: CDR1 SGHRS, CDR2 YFSETQ.

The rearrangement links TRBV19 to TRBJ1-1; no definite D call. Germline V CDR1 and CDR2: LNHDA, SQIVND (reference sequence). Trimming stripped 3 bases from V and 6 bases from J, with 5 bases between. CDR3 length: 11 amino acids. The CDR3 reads CASSMASEAFF. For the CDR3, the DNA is TGTGCCAGTAGTATGGCCTCTGAAGCTTTCTTT.

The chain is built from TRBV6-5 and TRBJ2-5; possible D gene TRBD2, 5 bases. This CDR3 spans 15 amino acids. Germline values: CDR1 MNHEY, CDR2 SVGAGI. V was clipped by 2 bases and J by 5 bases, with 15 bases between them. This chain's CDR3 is CASSYTEGVQETQYF. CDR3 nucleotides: TGTGCCAGCAGTTACACCGAGGGAGTGCAGGAGACCCAGTACTTC.

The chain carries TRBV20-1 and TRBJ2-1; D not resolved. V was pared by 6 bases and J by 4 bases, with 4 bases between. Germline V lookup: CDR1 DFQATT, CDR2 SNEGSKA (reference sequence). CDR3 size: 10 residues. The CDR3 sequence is CSAVYNEQFF. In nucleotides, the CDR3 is TGCAGTGCGGTATACAATGAGCAGTTCTTC.

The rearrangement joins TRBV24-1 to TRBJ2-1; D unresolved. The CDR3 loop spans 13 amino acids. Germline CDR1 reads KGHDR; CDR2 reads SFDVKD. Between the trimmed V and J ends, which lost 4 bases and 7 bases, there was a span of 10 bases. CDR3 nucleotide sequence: TGTGCCACCAGTGAATCCTCTCTGAATGAGCAGTTCTTC. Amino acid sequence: CATSESSLNEQFF.

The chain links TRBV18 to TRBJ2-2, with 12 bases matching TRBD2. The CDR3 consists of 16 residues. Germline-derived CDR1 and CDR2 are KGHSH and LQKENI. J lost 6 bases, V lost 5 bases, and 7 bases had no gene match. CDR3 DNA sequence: TGTGCCAGCTCAAAACGACTAGCGGGAGATTCCGGGGAGCTGTTTTTT. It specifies CASSKRLAGDSGELFF.

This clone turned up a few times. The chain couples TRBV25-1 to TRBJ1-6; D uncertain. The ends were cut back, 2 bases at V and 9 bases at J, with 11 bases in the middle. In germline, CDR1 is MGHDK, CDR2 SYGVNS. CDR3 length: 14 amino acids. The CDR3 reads CASSEGSAISPLHF. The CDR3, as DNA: TGTGCCAGCAGTGAAGGTTCAGCCATTTCACCCCTCCACTTT.

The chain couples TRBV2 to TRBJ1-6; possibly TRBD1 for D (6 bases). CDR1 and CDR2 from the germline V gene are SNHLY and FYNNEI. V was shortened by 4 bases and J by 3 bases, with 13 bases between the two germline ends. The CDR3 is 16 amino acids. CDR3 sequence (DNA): TGTGCCAGCAGTGGAGGACAGAGCTTCTATAATTCACCCCTCCACTTT. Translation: CASSGGQSFYNSPLHF.

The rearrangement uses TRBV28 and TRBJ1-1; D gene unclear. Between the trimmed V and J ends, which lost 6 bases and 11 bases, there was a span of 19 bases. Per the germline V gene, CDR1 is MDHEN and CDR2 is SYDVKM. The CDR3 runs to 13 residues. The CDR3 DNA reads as TGTGCCAGCAGATGGAGTTTGAGGGCAGATGCTTTCTTT. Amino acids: CASRWSLRADAFF. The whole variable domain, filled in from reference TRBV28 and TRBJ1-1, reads DVKVTQSSRYLVKRTGEKVFLECVQDMDHENMFWYRQDPGLGLRLIYFSYDVKMKEKGDIPEGYSVSREKKERFSLILESASTNQTSMYLCASRWSLRADAFFGQGTRLTVV.

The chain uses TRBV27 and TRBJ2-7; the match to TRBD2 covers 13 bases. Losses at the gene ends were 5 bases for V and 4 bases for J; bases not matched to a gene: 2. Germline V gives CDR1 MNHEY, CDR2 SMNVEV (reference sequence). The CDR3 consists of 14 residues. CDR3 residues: CASSPLAGGYEQYF. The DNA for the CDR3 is TGTGCCAGCAGTCCACTAGCGGGAGGGTACGAGCAGTACTTC.

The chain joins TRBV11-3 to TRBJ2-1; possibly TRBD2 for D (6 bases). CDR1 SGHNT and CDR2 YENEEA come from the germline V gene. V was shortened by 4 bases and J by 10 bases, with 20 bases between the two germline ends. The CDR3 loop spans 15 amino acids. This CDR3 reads CASSSGVWDQPEQFF. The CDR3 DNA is TGTGCCAGCAGCTCGGGAGTGTGGGACCAACCAGAGCAGTTCTTC.

CDR3 residues: CASSYVFGYYEQYF. CDR3 in DNA: TGTGCCAGCAGTTACGTCTTCGGATACTACGAGCAGTACTTC. This chain connects TRBV6-5 to TRBJ2-7; D is uncertain. CDR1 MNHEY and CDR2 SVGAGI come from the germline V gene. This CDR3 region has 14 residues. Trimming left V 2 bases short and J 3 bases short, with 11 bases between.